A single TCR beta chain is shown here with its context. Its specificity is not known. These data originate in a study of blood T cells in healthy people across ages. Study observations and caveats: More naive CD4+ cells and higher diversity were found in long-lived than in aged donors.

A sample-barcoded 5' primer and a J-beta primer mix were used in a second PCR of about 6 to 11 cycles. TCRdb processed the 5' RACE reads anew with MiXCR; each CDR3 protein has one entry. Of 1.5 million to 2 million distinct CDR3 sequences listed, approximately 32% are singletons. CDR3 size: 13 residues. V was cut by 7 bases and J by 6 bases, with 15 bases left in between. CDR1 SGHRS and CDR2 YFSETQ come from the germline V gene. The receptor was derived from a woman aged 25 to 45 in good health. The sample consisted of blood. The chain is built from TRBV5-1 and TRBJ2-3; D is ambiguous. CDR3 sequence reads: CASFSGARDTQYF. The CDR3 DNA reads TGCGCCAGCTTCTCGGGCGCGAGGGATACGCAGTATTTT.